The rows below give T cell receptor beta chains drawn from one sample of a study of cytomegalovirus exposure and HLA in healthy donors. Data came from immunoSEQ multiplex PCR; TCRdb stores just in-frame clones and leaves some out. The sample holds about 160,000 clones, about four fifths seen once. Sequencing used PBMCs. The receptors come from a woman between 18 and 29 years old in good health and CMV-seronegative. Each CDR3 is given with its conserved first and last residue. D genes are given only for firm matches. Clone size is not always given. Where it is, it says once, few, many or a class for expanded clones.

j_call v_call d_call clone_size cdr3_aa cdr3_nt
TRBJ2-7 TRBV27 TRBD2 - CASSFSSGSLSYEQYF TGTGCCAGCAGTTTTAGTAGCGGGTCCCTCTCCTACGAGCAGTACTTC
TRBJ2-1 TRBV11-2 TRBD2 - CASQSWALAEVYNEQFF TGTGCCAGCCAATCCTGGGCCCTAGCGGAGGTATACAATGAGCAGTTCTTC
TRBJ2-7 TRBV28 TRBD2 - CAIAGGQQQYF TGTGCCATTGCGGGAGGGCAACAGCAGTACTTC
TRBJ2-3 TRBV20-1 - - CSVRGTDTQYF TGCAGTGTCCGAGGAACAGATACGCAGTATTTT
TRBJ2-1 TRBV5-4 TRBD2 - CASSLKASGRTNEQFF TGTGCCAGCAGCTTGAAGGCTAGCGGGAGGACAAATGAGCAGTTCTTC
TRBJ1-2 TRBV7-2 TRBD1 few CASSTRTGGLDYGYTF TGTGCCAGCAGCACGAGGACAGGGGGCTTAGACTATGGCTACACCTTC
TRBJ2-5 TRBV28 TRBD2 - CASSSRLATQYF TGTGCCAGCAGTTCCCGACTAGCTACCCAGTACTTC
TRBJ2-1 TRBV5-1 TRBD1 - CASSRTGDPSGYNEQFF TGCGCCAGCAGCAGGACAGGGGACCCATCGGGGTACAATGAGCAGTTCTTC
TRBJ2-1 TRBV7-9 TRBD2 - CASSSLAGVGNEQFF TGTGCCAGCAGCTCCTTAGCGGGAGTGGGGAATGAGCAGTTCTTC
TRBJ2-1 TRBV12-5 - - CASGLGLMGSLEQFF TGTGCTAGTGGTTTGGGGCTAATGGGTAGCCTCGAGCAGTTCTTC
TRBJ1-2 TRBV28 - - CASSFRGARWTF TGTGCCAGCAGTTTCCGGGGGGCGCGCTGGACCTTC
TRBJ2-7 TRBV2 - - CASRQSDEQYF TGTGCCAGCAGACAAAGCGACGAGCAGTACTTC
TRBJ1-3 TRBV30 - - CAWSLGVNSGNTIYF TGTGCCTGGAGCCTCGGGGTGAACTCTGGAAACACCATATATTTT
TRBJ2-5 TRBV7-3 - - CASSFTREETQYF TGTGCCAGCAGCTTCACGCGGGAAGAGACCCAGTACTTC
TRBJ1-5 TRBV27 - - CASSSPERGQPQHF TGTGCCAGCAGTTCCCCCGAGCGGGGACAGCCCCAGCATTTT
TRBJ2-7 TRBV4-1 TRBD2 - CASSQYVTTSGTYEQYF TGCGCCAGCAGCCAATACGTGACGACTAGCGGGACCTACGAGCAGTACTTC
TRBJ2-5 TRBV5-4 - - CASSLGREYQETQYF TGTGCCAGCAGCTTGGGGAGGGAGTACCAAGAGACCCAGTACTTC
TRBJ2-2 TRBV2 TRBD1 - CASMDRVGTGELFF TGTGCCAGCATGGACAGGGTTGGCACCGGGGAGCTGTTTTTT
TRBJ1-1 TRBV2 TRBD1 - CASSDRVDAFF TGTGCCAGCAGCGACAGGGTGGATGCTTTCTTT
TRBJ1-4 TRBV30 - once CAWNQGLYEKLFF TGTGCCTGGAACCAGGGGCTATATGAAAAACTGTTTTTT
TRBJ2-4 TRBV4-2 TRBD2 - CASSQDRTGGILNIQYF TGTGCCAGCAGCCAAGATCGGACGGGAGGGATCTTAAACATTCAGTACTTC
TRBJ2-1 TRBV6-4 TRBD2 few CASGVAGGSYNEQFF TGTGCCAGCGGGGTAGCGGGAGGTTCCTACAATGAGCAGTTCTTC
TRBJ2-2 TRBV5-1 TRBD1 - CASRTGTGDTGELFF TGCGCCAGCAGAACCGGGACAGGGGACACCGGGGAGCTGTTTTTT
TRBJ1-1 TRBV7-9 - - CASTRAAGDNEAFF TGTGCCAGCACCAGGGCGGCAGGGGACAATGAAGCTTTCTTT
TRBJ2-7 TRBV4-2 - - CASSQRDTYEQYF TGTGCCAGCAGCCAACGCGACACGTACGAGCAGTACTTC
TRBJ1-3 TRBV5-5 TRBD1 - CASSLQGAKGNTIYF TGTGCCAGCAGCCTACAGGGGGCGAAGGGAAACACCATATATTTT
TRBJ2-7 TRBV5-5 - - CASSFRIGQSYEQYF TGTGCCAGCAGCTTCAGGATTGGACAGAGCTACGAGCAGTACTTC
TRBJ2-2 TRBV11-3 - - CASSPGGNTGELFF TGTGCCAGCAGCCCCGGAGGGAACACCGGGGAGCTGTTTTTT
TRBJ2-4 TRBV18 - - CASSAREGASGKNIQYF TGTGCCAGCTCCGCAAGGGAAGGGGCTTCGGGCAAAAACATTCAGTACTTC
TRBJ2-7 TRBV28 - - CASKQLESSYEQYF TGTGCCAGCAAACAACTAGAGAGCTCCTACGAGCAGTACTTC
TRBJ1-2 TRBV18 - - CASSYSNYGYTF TGTGCCAGCTCATACAGCAACTATGGCTACACCTTC
TRBJ1-5 TRBV28 - - CASSEGYSNQPQHF TGTGCCAGCAGTGAGGGATATAGCAATCAGCCCCAGCATTTT
TRBJ2-1 TRBV5-4 TRBD2 once CASSHDGTSGNEQFF TGTGCCAGCAGCCACGATGGGACTAGCGGCAATGAGCAGTTCTTC
TRBJ2-3 TRBV6-5 TRBD1 - CASSSGQGHTDTQYF TGTGCCAGCAGTTCGGGACAGGGACATACAGATACGCAGTATTTT
TRBJ2-7 TRBV30 TRBD2 - CAWRLGLAGVWHSYEQYF TGTGCCTGGCGGCTCGGACTAGCGGGAGTATGGCACTCCTACGAGCAGTACTTC
TRBJ2-7 TRBV4-3 - - CASSQNRVYVTEQYF TGCGCCAGCAGCCAAAACAGGGTGTATGTGACCGAGCAGTACTTC
TRBJ1-1 TRBV28 TRBD1 - CASSPQRTGSEAFF TGTGCCAGCAGTCCCCAAAGGACAGGCAGTGAAGCTTTCTTT
TRBJ2-4 TRBV5-1 - once CASSLGQRVGLDIQYF TGCGCCAGCAGCCTTGGACAGAGGGTCGGTTTGGACATTCAGTACTTC
TRBJ2-2 TRBV6-5 - few CASSSSSFFTGELFF TGTGCCAGCAGCTCTTCTAGTTTCTTTACCGGGGAGCTGTTTTTT
TRBJ2-3 TRBV7-3 - few CASSPGLSSISTDTQYF TGTGCCAGCAGCCCCGGACTCTCCTCCATCAGCACAGATACGCAGTATTTT
TRBJ2-7 TRBV5-6 TRBD1 - CASSYYRGSLEQYF TGTGCCAGCAGCTATTACAGGGGGTCCCTCGAGCAGTACTTC
TRBJ1-2 TRBV7-2 - - CASSRAPGYYGYTF TGTGCCAGCAGCCGCGCGCCAGGTTACTATGGCTACACCTTC
TRBJ2-7 TRBV11-2 - - CASSLYVGVTGEQYF TGTGCCAGCAGCTTATATGTGGGAGTGACGGGCGAGCAGTACTTC
TRBJ1-4 TRBV5-1 TRBD1 - CASSFGQGGEKLFF TGCGCCAGCAGCTTTGGACAGGGTGGTGAAAAACTGTTTTTT
TRBJ2-2 TRBV11-2 TRBD2 - CASSLVSGRPGELFF TGTGCCAGCAGCTTAGTTTCCGGGAGGCCCGGGGAGCTGTTTTTT
TRBJ1-1 TRBV2 TRBD1 - CASSESGQVRNTEAFF TGTGCCAGCAGTGAAAGCGGACAGGTTAGGAACACTGAAGCTTTCTTT
TRBJ2-3 TRBV19 - few CASSIGNYRTDTQYF TGTGCCAGTAGTATAGGGAACTACCGCACAGATACGCAGTATTTT
TRBJ2-2 TRBV4-3 - - CASSPAAASPGELFF TGCGCCAGCAGCCCAGCGGCAGCCTCTCCCGGGGAGCTGTTTTTT
TRBJ2-3 TRBV28 TRBD2 - CASSWTSGRTDTQYF TGTGCCAGCAGTTGGACTAGCGGACGCACAGATACGCAGTATTTT
TRBJ1-2 TRBV7-9 - - CASSLVSEYGYTF TGTGCCAGCAGCTTAGTTTCCGAGTATGGCTACACCTTC
TRBJ2-2 TRBV28 TRBD1 - CASSYPTGKVNTGELFF TGTGCCAGCAGTTACCCGACAGGGAAGGTAAACACCGGGGAGCTGTTTTTT
TRBJ1-1 TRBV28 TRBD1 - CASSLPQGALNTEAFF TGTGCCAGCAGTTTACCCCAGGGGGCTCTCAACACTGAAGCTTTCTTT
TRBJ1-5 TRBV7-2 - - CASSLSHPQPQHF TGTGCCAGCAGCTTAAGCCATCCTCAGCCCCAGCATTTT